The 5 T cell receptor beta chains reported below all come from one sample, sequenced in a study of OX40 agonist ivuxolimab in advanced cancers. TCRdb's copy holds only in-frame clones and misses some; the assay was immunoSEQ multiplex PCR. There are 55,000 to 70,000 clones in the sample; approximately 87% occur only once, and roughly 6.1% lies in the top ten. The sequences come from CD4+ or CD8+ T cells sorted from blood, collected in a trial of the OX40 agonist ivuxolimab. Source of these receptors: an adult with an advanced solid tumor such as melanoma, head and neck, liver or kidney cancer.

V and J are TRBV5-4 and TRBJ2-7, with D tentatively TRBD2 (5 bases). V was cut by 4 bases and J by 6 bases, with 14 bases left in between. CDR3 size: 13 residues. CDR1 and CDR2 (germline): SGHNT, YYREEE (reference sequence). CDR3: CASSPGRGPEQYF. The CDR3 nucleotides are TGTGCCAGCAGCCCAGGACGGGGTCCCGAGCAGTACTTC.

V is TRBV7-2 and J is TRBJ1-1; no reliable D call. Trimming took off 5 bases at V and 8 bases at J, with 9 bases between the two ends. The CDR3 length is 11 residues. CDR1 and CDR2 (germline): SGHTA, FQGNSA. CDR3 residues: CASSLRGEAFF. The CDR3 coding sequence is TGTGCCAGCAGCCTTCGAGGGGAAGCTTTCTTT.

V gene TRBV18 combines with J gene TRBJ2-5, with D hard to call. The CDR3 runs to 12 residues. The ends were cut back, 0 bases at V and 7 bases at J, with 6 bases in the middle. Germline V lookup: CDR1 KGHSH, CDR2 LQKENI. The CDR3 sequence: CASSPPITTQYF. The CDR3 nucleotides are TGTGCCAGCTCACCACCCATCACGACCCAGTACTTC.

This chain uses TRBV9 with TRBJ2-1; D is undetermined. Looked up from germline, CDR1 is SGDLS and CDR2 is YYNGEE. V gave up 3 bases and J gave up 0 bases, with 4 bases separating them. The CDR3 spans 13 residues. The CDR3 spells CASSARSYNEQFF. In DNA, the CDR3 is TGTGCCAGCAGCGCCCGCTCCTACAATGAGCAGTTCTTC.

The rearrangement joins TRBV6-5 to TRBJ1-2; D gene ambiguous. The CDR3 consists of 13 residues. Trimming took off 6 bases at V and 3 bases at J, with 11 bases between the two ends. The germline gives CDR1 MNHEY, CDR2 SVGAGI. CDR3 protein: CASRGGMDYGYTF. As DNA, the CDR3 is TGTGCCAGCAGAGGAGGGATGGACTATGGCTACACCTTC.